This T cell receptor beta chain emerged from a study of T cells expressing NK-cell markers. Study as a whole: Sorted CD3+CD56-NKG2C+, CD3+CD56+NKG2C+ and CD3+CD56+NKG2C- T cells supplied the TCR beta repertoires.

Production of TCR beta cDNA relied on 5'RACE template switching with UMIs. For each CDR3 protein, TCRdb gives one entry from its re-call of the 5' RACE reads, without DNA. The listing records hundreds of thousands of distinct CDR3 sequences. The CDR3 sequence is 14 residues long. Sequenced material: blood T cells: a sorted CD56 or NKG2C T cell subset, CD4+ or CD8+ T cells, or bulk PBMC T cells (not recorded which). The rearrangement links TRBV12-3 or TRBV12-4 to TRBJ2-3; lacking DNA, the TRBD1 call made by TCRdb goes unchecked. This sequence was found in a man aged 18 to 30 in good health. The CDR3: CASSLGGGVDTQYF.